This T cell receptor (beta chain) emerged from a study of blood T cell repertoires in COVID-19. On the study more broadly: Samples representing acute and convalescent COVID-19 were sourced from the United States, Italy and Spain. Sources were T cells, B-cell-depleted T cells, or PBMCs; the material itself was cDNA or gDNA.

With 4 bases removed from V and 7 bases from J, the gap between germline ends came to 8 bases. The CDR3 length is 12 residues. Germline V lookup: CDR1 LNHDA, CDR2 SQIVND (reference sequence). Under the authors' procedure: Amplifying reference gene primers gave estimates of nucleated cell counts. Method: immunoSEQ multiplex PCR; TCRdb's copy keeps in-frame clones and lacks some. The V and J calls and clone size are taken from that table; D and trimming were inferred from the DNA. The data contain about 39,000 clones, approximately 93% of them singletons. Sequenced material: peripheral blood. The chain combines TRBV19 with TRBJ2-4; perhaps TRBD1 as D (5 bases). The origin of this receptor is a human donor with active COVID-19. The donor label of this sample is uncertain. In DNA form, the CDR3 reads TGTGCCAGTAGTAAGCCAGGGAACATTCAGTACTTC. Its protein product is CASSKPGNIQYF.